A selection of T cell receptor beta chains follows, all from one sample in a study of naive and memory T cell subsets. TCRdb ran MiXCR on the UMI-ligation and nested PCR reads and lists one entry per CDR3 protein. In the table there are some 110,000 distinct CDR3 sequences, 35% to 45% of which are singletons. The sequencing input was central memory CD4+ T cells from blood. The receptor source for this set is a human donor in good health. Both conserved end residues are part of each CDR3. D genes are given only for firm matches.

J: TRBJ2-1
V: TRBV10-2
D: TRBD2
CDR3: CASSGLAGKDEQFF

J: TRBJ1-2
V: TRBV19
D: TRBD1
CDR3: CASRILADRGIVGYTF

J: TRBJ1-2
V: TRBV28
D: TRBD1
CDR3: CASSPNSGTGYFGRYTF

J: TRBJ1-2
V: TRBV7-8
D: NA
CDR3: CASSLAAVSWGGNYGYTF

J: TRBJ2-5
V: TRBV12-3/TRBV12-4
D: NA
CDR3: CASSLGRKETQYF

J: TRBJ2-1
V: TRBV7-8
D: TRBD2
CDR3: CASSQARLGTSFTLNEQFF

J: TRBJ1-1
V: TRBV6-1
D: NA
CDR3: CASSDGVDRANTEAFF

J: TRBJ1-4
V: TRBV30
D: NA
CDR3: CAWCRDTSSGKLFF

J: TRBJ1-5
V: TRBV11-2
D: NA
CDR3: CASSLGSQPQHF

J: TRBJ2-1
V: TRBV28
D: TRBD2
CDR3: CASSLPSGHYNEQFF

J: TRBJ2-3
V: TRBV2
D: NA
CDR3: CASIDSHPTDTQYF

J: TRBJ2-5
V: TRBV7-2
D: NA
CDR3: CASSPGRGETQYF

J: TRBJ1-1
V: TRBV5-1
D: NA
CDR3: CASSGTTTVNTEAFF

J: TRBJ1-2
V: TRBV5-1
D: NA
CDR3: CASSFSGPPEGGYTF

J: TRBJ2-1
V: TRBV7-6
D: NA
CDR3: CASSLSNEQFF

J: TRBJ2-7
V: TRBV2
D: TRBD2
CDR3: CASRPSGTYEQYF

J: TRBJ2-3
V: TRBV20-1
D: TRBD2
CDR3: CSAPTSGHRDTDTQYF